These 28 T cell receptor beta chains originate from one sample sequenced in a study of T cells in Graves' hyperthyroidism and ophthalmopathy. Using RNA transcripts as the source, TCR beta CDR3 regions were amplified. The TCR CDR3 first-round RT-PCR relied on the HTBI primer set. TCRdb reanalysed the multiplex PCR reads using MiXCR and keeps one entry per CDR3 protein. The sample shows around 420,000 distinct CDR3 sequences, 15% to 18% of them seen only once. Sequenced: blood. These receptors came from a woman younger than 30 with Graves' hyperthyroidism.

The V call is TRBV12-3 or TRBV12-4, the J call TRBJ1-4; 9 bases match TRBD1. The CDR3 sequence is 17 residues long. V trimming: 5 bases; J trimming: 8 bases; junction bases outside the gene matches: 15. CDR3 residues: CASSNTPNRGQGEKLFF. The CDR3 bases are TGTGCCAGCAGTAACACCCCCAACAGGGGACAGGGAGAAAAACTGTTTTTT.

The chain links TRBV20-1 to TRBJ2-7; unclear D gene. The germline V gene has CDR1 DFQATT and CDR2 SNEGSKA (reference sequence). The CDR3 length is 14 residues. V gave up 0 bases and J gave up 1 base, with 10 bases separating them. CDR3 protein: CSARDLGRSYEQYF. The DNA of the CDR3 is TGCAGTGCTAGAGACCTTGGGCGGTCCTACGAGCAGTACTTC.

This clonotype occurred a few times. The chain is built from TRBV7-2 and TRBJ1-2, with D perhaps TRBD1 (6 bases). Trimming cost V 5 bases and J 4 bases, with 14 bases left between them. Germline V gives CDR1 SGHTA, CDR2 FQGNSA. The CDR3 has 14 amino acids. The CDR3 region is CASSATGLTYGYTF. CDR3 nucleotides: TGTGCCAGCAGCGCAACAGGGTTGACCTATGGCTACACCTTC.

This clonotype came up many times. This chain connects TRBV20-1 to TRBJ1-6; D uncertain. The CDR3 has 15 amino acids. In germline, CDR1 is DFQATT, CDR2 SNEGSKA (reference sequence). Trimming cost V 3 bases and J 10 bases, with 19 bases left between them. CDR3 sequence: CSASSGGLPSSPLHF. The CDR3 bases are TGCAGTGCTAGTTCCGGTGGGCTACCGAGCTCACCCCTCCACTTT.

This clonotype was counted at least ten times. This chain joins TRBV6-1 and TRBJ1-3, with D maybe TRBD1 (6 bases). The length of the CDR3 is 14 residues. Germline assignment: CDR1 MNHNS and CDR2 SASEGT. Deletions cut 5 bases from V and 4 bases from J, with 12 bases between. DNA of the CDR3: TGTGCCAGCAGTTACAGGGCCGAAGGAAACACCATATATTTT. Translated, it gives CASSYRAEGNTIYF.

The chain combines TRBV10-3 with TRBJ1-6, with a possible D match to TRBD1 (6 bases). This CDR3 spans 15 amino acids. Between the trimmed V and J ends, which lost 4 bases and 7 bases, there was a span of 14 bases. Germline V gene sequence: CDR1 ENHRY, CDR2 SYGVKD. The CDR3 spells CAISGSQQGNSPLHF. As DNA, the CDR3 is TGTGCCATCAGTGGATCCCAACAGGGAAATTCACCCCTCCACTTT.

This clonotype was recorded many times. This chain joins TRBV29-1 and TRBJ2-3; D unclear. V dropped 3 bases and J dropped 6 bases, with 10 bases sitting between them. The germline gives CDR1 SQVTM, CDR2 ANQGSEA. The CDR3 is 12 amino acids. The CDR3 sequence: CSVDFVRDTQYF. The CDR3 bases are TGCAGCGTTGATTTCGTGAGGGATACGCAGTATTTT.

This chain joins TRBV4-1 and TRBJ1-2; the match to TRBD1 covers 8 bases. With V trimmed by 0 bases and J by 5 bases, 11 bases remained unmatched. Germline CDR1 reads MGHRA; CDR2 reads YSYEKL. The CDR3 totals 17 residues. This CDR3 reads CASSQEVRRGRLYGYTF. As DNA, the CDR3 is TGCGCCAGCAGCCAAGAAGTTCGCAGGGGGCGACTGTATGGCTACACCTTC.

Many counts were recorded for this clonotype. The chain carries TRBV3-1 and TRBJ1-1; TRBD1 matches at 7 bases. The V segment lost 1 base and the J segment 7 bases; nucleotides outside the gene matches: 9. The CDR3 has 15 residues. The V gene's germline CDR1 is LGHDT and CDR2 YNNKEL (reference sequence). The CDR3 nucleotides read TGTGCCAGCAGCCAAGTTCAACAGGGGCTGGGTGAAGCTTTCTTT. Protein: CASSQVQQGLGEAFF.

Only a few counts were recorded for this clonotype. V and J are TRBV29-1 and TRBJ2-1; the D call may be TRBD1 or TRBD2 (6 bases each). The ends were cut back, 6 bases at V and 12 bases at J, with 21 bases in the middle. The V gene's germline CDR1 is SQVTM and CDR2 ANQGSEA. CDR3 length: 13 residues. This chain's CDR3 is CSVIGGGLRVQFF. As DNA, the CDR3 is TGCAGCGTCATCGGAGGGGGGCTACGAGTGCAGTTCTTC.

The sample holds many counts of this clonotype. This chain joins TRBV28 and TRBJ2-2; D uncertain. This CDR3 region has 16 residues. Trimming took 5 bases from V and 1 from J, leaving 14 bases between them. The germline gives CDR1 MDHEN, CDR2 SYDVKM. The DNA of the CDR3 is TGTGCCAGCAGTCTTAACGCATGGGGGAACACCGGGGAGCTGTTTTTT. Translation gives CASSLNAWGNTGELFF.

In this sample, this clonotype turned up many times. The chain couples TRBV3-1 to TRBJ2-1, with 12 bases aligning to TRBD2. The V and J ends lost 6 bases and 7 bases, in that order; junction bases with no gene match: 7. Germline V CDR1 and CDR2: LGHDT, YNNKEL (reference sequence). CDR3 length: 15 amino acids. CDR3 DNA: TGTGCCAGCAGTCTGACTAGCGGGAGTCGTAATGAGCAGTTCTTC. Residues: CASSLTSGSRNEQFF.

This clonotype showed up many times. This chain links TRBV5-4 with TRBJ1-1, with 7 bases fitting TRBD1. The CDR3 has 13 amino acids. The germline gives CDR1 SGHNT, CDR2 YYREEE (reference sequence). Trimming at V came to 4 bases and at J to 7 bases, leaving 7 bases not matched to a gene. The CDR3 DNA follows: TGTGCCAGCAGCCCGCGACAGGGAATTGAAGCTTTCTTT. It translates to CASSPRQGIEAFF.

This clonotype was seen repeatedly, ten times or more. The rearrangement joins TRBV20-1 to TRBJ2-7; 11 nucleotides match TRBD2. V trimming: 3 bases; J trimming: 2 bases; junction bases outside the gene matches: 21. CDR3 length: 20 amino acids. Germline CDR1 reads DFQATT; CDR2 reads SNEGSKA (reference sequence). CDR3 sequence (DNA): TGCAGTGCTAGCCCCTACTTGACACCGGGACTAGCGGAAGGAACCTACGAGCAGTACTTC. Translating it yields CSASPYLTPGLAEGTYEQYF.

This clonotype was counted ten times or more. The rearrangement links TRBV7-2 to TRBJ2-7, with TRBD2 matching over 8 bases. V dropped 4 bases and J dropped 4; count of bases not matched to a gene: 9. This CDR3 comprises 15 residues. CDR1 is SGHTA, CDR2 FQGNSA, per germline. The CDR3 loop reads CASSSTRGGGYEQYF. The CDR3 bases are TGTGCCAGCAGCTCGACCCGGGGGGGTGGTTACGAGCAGTACTTC.

This clonotype showed up just a few times. The chain employs TRBV6-2 or TRBV6-3 and TRBJ1-5; D is uncertain. Trimming took off 7 bases at V and 7 bases at J, with 14 bases between the two ends. The CDR3 is 13 residues long. Germline values: CDR1 MNHEY, CDR2 SVGEGT. The CDR3 reads CASNNDEWQPQHF. CDR3 DNA: TGTGCCAGCAATAACGACGAGTGGCAGCCCCAGCATTTT.

This clonotype was found a few times. This rearrangement joins TRBV9 to TRBJ1-2; the match to TRBD1 covers 9 bases. This CDR3 is 16 amino acids long. In germline, CDR1 is SGDLS, CDR2 YYNGEE. After removal of 3 bases from V and 8 bases from J, the junction contained 14 bases not matched to a gene. The CDR3 region has the DNA TGTGCCAGCAGCGAGCTACCGGGACAGGGAGGGGAAGGCTACACCTTC. Translation gives CASSELPGQGGEGYTF.

This clonotype was seen many times. The V gene is TRBV3-1, the J gene TRBJ1-1; the D is unclear. From germline, CDR1 is LGHDT and CDR2 YNNKEL (reference sequence). The CDR3 extends over 14 amino acids. V gave up 0 bases and J gave up 6 bases, with 11 bases separating them. The CDR3 DNA is TGTGCCAGCAGCCAAGATAGGGTGGGAGCTGAAGCTTTCTTT. It specifies CASSQDRVGAEAFF.

This clonotype was counted many times. One end of the junction does not line up with germline, which may come from a read error. This chain connects TRBV20-1 to TRBJ1-1; 7 bases align to TRBD1. This CDR3 comprises 13 residues. CDR1 is DFQATT, CDR2 SNEGSKA, per germline (reference sequence). Here the CDR3 reads CSARETGYTEAFF. In DNA, the CDR3 is TGCAGTGCCAGAGAGACAGGGTACACTGAAGCTTTCTTT.

In its sample, this clonotype was seen a few times. V and J are TRBV7-9 and TRBJ1-1, with D tentatively TRBD1 (5 bases). The CDR3 length is 13 residues. Trimming took off 8 bases at V and 2 bases at J, with 12 bases between the two ends. CDR1 is SEHNR and CDR2 is FQNEAQ in the germline V gene (reference sequence). The CDR3 DNA follows: TGTGCCAGCCACAGGACGGGAAACACTGAAGCTTTCTTT. Its protein is CASHRTGNTEAFF.

Many counts were recorded for this clonotype. J is TRBJ2-7 and V is TRBV5-1; TRBD1 matches at 7 bases. CDR1 is SGHRS, CDR2 YFSETQ, per germline. The CDR3 runs 14 residues. V gave up 7 bases and J gave up 2 bases; unmatched junction bases: 9. CDR3 sequence reads: CASRTGTATYEQYF. As DNA, the CDR3 is TGCGCCAGCCGGACCGGGACAGCAACCTACGAGCAGTACTTC.

This rearrangement joins TRBV9 to TRBJ2-2; D not resolved. The length of the CDR3 is 16 residues. V was pared by 4 bases and J by 0 bases, with 13 bases between. Germline V gene sequence: CDR1 SGDLS, CDR2 YYNGEE. CDR3 region: CASSPTAHSNTGELFF. As DNA, the CDR3 is TGTGCCAGCAGCCCGACGGCACATTCGAACACCGGGGAGCTGTTTTTT.

This clonotype turned up a few times. The V call is TRBV4-1, the J call TRBJ2-1; D is ambiguous. CDR3 size: 13 residues. Germline V lookup: CDR1 MGHRA, CDR2 YSYEKL. With 1 base removed from V and 4 bases from J, the gap between germline ends came to 5 bases. CDR3 sequence reads: CASSQGQYNEQFF. The CDR3 DNA reads as TGCGCCAGCAGCCAAGGCCAGTACAATGAGCAGTTCTTC.

In this sample, this clonotype turned up many times. DNA for the CDR3: TGTGCCAGCAGCCCAAAGCGTCGTACTAGCGGGGGGCAAGATACGCAGTATTTT. It yields the protein CASSPKRRTSGGQDTQYF. This chain joins TRBV11-3 and TRBJ2-3; TRBD2 agrees at 12 bases. Germline assignment: CDR1 SGHNT and CDR2 YENEEA. The trim removed 5 bases at V and 5 bases at J, leaving 14 bases unmatched. This CDR3 comprises 18 residues.

The chain couples TRBV4-1 to TRBJ2-3; D unclear. Trimming shortened V by 0 bases and J by 9 bases, and 10 bases separated the two germline ends. The CDR3 loop spans 13 amino acids. Germline V gene sequence: CDR1 MGHRA, CDR2 YSYEKL. The CDR3 is CASSQDGLETQYF. CDR3 coding DNA: TGCGCCAGCAGCCAAGATGGGTTGGAGACGCAGTATTTT.

This clonotype was observed many times. This chain joins TRBV6-2 or TRBV6-3 and TRBJ1-1, with D perhaps TRBD1 (5 bases). V shed 4 bases and J shed 4 bases, with 16 bases lying between them. The germline gives CDR1 MNHEY, CDR2 SVGEGT. The CDR3 is 15 residues long. CDR3 sequence (DNA): TGTGCCAGCAGTTCTTGGGGGGGTTCGCGCACTGAAGCTTTCTTT. Encoded protein: CASSSWGGSRTEAFF.

Points on this clonotype: An end of the junction does not agree with germline; a read error may underlie this. This rearrangement joins TRBV7-7 to TRBJ1-3; no definite D call. The CDR3 runs to 13 residues. Germline V gene lookup returns CDR1 SSHAT and CDR2 FNYEAQ (reference sequence). CDR3 nucleotides: TGTGCTAGCAGCTCAACTGCAAGGGACACCATATATTTT. Translating gives CASSSTARDTIYF.

This clonotype was observed at least ten times. The V call is TRBV11-2, the J call TRBJ2-5; 8 nucleotides align to TRBD2. This CDR3 spans 15 amino acids. The V segment lost 5 bases and the J segment 4 bases; nucleotides outside the gene matches: 9. Germline CDR1 reads SGHAT; CDR2 reads FQNNGV. DNA of the CDR3: TGTGCCAGCAGCACCGGGGGGGGCTCCGGAGAGACCCAGTACTTC. Translation gives CASSTGGGSGETQYF.